The 5 T cell receptor beta chains below were found in one sample sequenced in a study of technical replicates of blood from a few donors. Assay used: immunoSEQ multiplex PCR; TCRdb lists only in-frame clones, some missing. The table has tens of thousands of clones, roughly 93% seen once. Material for sequencing was T cells isolated from PBMCs. The receptors stem from a human donor in good health.

The chain combines TRBV19 with TRBJ2-1, with 8 nucleotides matching TRBD1. This CDR3 contains 16 residues. Germline CDR1 is LNHDA and CDR2 is SQIVND (reference sequence). Losses at the gene ends were 4 bases for V and 2 bases for J; bases not matched to a gene: 7. The CDR3 DNA follows: TGTGCCAGTAGTACGACAGGGGCCCACACCTACAATGAGCAGTTCTTC. It is translated as CASSTTGAHTYNEQFF.

The chain uses TRBV6-5 and TRBJ1-2, with 7 positions matching TRBD1. V dropped 4 bases and J dropped 8; count of bases not matched to a gene: 10. This CDR3 spans 14 amino acids. CDR1 and CDR2 (germline): MNHEY, SVGAGI. This CDR3 is CASSLRTGEAGYTF. DNA for the CDR3: TGTGCCAGCAGTTTAAGAACAGGGGAGGCGGGCTACACCTTC.

The J gene is TRBJ1-3, the V gene TRBV2; 10 bases align to TRBD1. V lost 5 bases and J lost 2; bases outside the gene matches: 15. Germline loops: CDR1 SNHLY, CDR2 FYNNEI. This CDR3 is built from 19 residues. CDR3 in amino acids: CASSFSAGTGVYTGNTIYF. The CDR3 nucleotides read TGTGCCAGCAGTTTTTCCGCCGGGACAGGGGTTTATACTGGAAACACCATATATTTT.

V gene TRBV28 combines with J gene TRBJ2-7, with a tentative D call TRBD2 (6 bases). The germline V gene encodes CDR1 MDHEN and CDR2 SYDVKM. CDR3 length: 15 amino acids. Trimming pared 3 bases from V and 0 bases from J, leaving 12 bases between. The CDR3 reads CASSFIGSFSYEQYF. The CDR3 bases are TGTGCCAGCAGTTTTATCGGGAGTTTCTCCTACGAGCAGTACTTC.

This chain connects TRBV5-1 to TRBJ2-2; 11 positions agree with TRBD2. Germline loops: CDR1 SGHRS, CDR2 YFSETQ. This CDR3 contains 15 residues. V dropped 4 bases and J dropped 1; count of bases not matched to a gene: 0. CDR3 coding DNA: TGCGCCAGCAGCCTAGCGGGAGGGAACACCGGGGAGCTGTTTTTT. It translates to CASSLAGGNTGELFF.